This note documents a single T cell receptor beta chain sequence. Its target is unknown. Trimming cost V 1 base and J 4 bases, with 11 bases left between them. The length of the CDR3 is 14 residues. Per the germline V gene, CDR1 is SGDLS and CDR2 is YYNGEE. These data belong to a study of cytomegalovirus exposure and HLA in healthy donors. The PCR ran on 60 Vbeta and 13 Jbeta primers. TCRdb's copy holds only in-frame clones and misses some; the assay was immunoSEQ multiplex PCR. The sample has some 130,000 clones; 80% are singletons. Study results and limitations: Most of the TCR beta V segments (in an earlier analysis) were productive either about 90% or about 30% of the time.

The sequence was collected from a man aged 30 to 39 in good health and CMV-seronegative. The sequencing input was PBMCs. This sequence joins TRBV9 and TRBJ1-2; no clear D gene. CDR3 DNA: TGTGCCAGCAGCGTATACCCGGGAACCTATGGCTACACCTTC. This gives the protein CASSVYPGTYGYTF.